The entry below describes one T cell receptor beta chain. The sample comes from a study of blood T cell repertoires in COVID-19. Overall study context: Sites in the United States, Italy and Spain provided acute and convalescent COVID-19 samples. T cells, B-cell-depleted T cells, or PBMCs provided the cDNA or gDNA that served as material.

Original processing notes: Reference gene primer amplification gave estimated nucleated cell counts. Data came from immunoSEQ multiplex PCR; TCRdb stores just in-frame clones and leaves some out. V, J and clone size derive from that table, while D and trimming were established from the DNA sequence. The sample yields tens of thousands of clones, 88% seen once. This clonotype originated in a human donor in a cohort sampled during active COVID-19. The sample taken for sequencing was peripheral blood.

DNA for the CDR3: TGTGCCAGCAGCCAGATCACAGGGCTCTCCTACGAGCAGTACTTC. This translates into CASSQITGLSYEQYF. The rearrangement joins TRBV7-2 to TRBJ2-7, with a weak D call TRBD1 (6 bases). V dropped 5 bases and J dropped 0 bases, with 14 bases sitting between them. Germline V gives CDR1 SGHTA, CDR2 FQGNSA. CDR3 length: 15 residues.